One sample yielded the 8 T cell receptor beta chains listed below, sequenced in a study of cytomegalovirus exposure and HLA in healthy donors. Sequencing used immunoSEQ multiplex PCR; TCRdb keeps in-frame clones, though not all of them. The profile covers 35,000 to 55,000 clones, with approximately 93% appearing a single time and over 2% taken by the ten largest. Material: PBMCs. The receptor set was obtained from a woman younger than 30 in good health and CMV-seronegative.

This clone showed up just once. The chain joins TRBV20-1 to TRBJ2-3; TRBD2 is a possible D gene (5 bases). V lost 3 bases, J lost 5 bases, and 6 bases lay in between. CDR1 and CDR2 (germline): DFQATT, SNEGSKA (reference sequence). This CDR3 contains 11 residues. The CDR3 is CSASEGDTQYF. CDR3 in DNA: TGCAGTGCTAGTGAGGGAGATACGCAGTATTTT.

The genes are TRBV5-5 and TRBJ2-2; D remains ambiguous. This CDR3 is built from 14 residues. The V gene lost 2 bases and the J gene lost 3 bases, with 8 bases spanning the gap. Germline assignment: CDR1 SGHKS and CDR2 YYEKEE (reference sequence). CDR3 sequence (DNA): TGTGCCAGCAGCTTACACAGTTACACCGGGGAGCTGTTTTTT. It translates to CASSLHSYTGELFF.

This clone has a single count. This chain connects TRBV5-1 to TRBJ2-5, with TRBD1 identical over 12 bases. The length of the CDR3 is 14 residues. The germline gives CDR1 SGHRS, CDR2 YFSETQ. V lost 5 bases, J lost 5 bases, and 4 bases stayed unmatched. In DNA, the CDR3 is TGCGCCAGCAGTCGGGACAGGGGGCTGGAGACCCAGTACTTC. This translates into CASSRDRGLETQYF.

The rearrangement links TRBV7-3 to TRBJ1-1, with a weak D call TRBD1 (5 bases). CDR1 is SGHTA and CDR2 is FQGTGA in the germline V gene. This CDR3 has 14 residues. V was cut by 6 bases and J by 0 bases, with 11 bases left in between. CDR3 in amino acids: CASSAQGMNTEAFF. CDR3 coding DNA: TGTGCCAGCAGTGCTCAGGGTATGAACACTGAAGCTTTCTTT.

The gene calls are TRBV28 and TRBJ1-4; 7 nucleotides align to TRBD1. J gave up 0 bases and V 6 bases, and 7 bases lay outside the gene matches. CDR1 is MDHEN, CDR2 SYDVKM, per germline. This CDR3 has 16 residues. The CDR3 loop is CASSEGAIATNEKLFF. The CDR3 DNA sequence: TGTGCCAGCAGCGAGGGGGCGATTGCAACTAATGAAAAACTGTTTTTT.

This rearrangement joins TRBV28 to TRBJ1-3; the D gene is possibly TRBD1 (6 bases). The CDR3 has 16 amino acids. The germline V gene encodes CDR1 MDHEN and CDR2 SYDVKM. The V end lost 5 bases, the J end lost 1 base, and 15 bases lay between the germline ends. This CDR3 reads CASSRLTGFSGNTIYF. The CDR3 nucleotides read TGTGCCAGCAGTCGACTGACAGGCTTTTCTGGAAACACCATATATTTT.

CDR3 nucleotide sequence: TGTGCCAGCAGCGTATTCAATTGGAACAGGGTCGGGGAGCTGTTTTTT. Its protein product is CASSVFNWNRVGELFF. V gene TRBV9 combines with J gene TRBJ2-2, with D possibly TRBD1 on 6 matching bases. The ends were cut back, 1 base at V and 7 bases at J, with 17 bases in the middle. The germline gives CDR1 SGDLS, CDR2 YYNGEE. CDR3 length: 16 amino acids.

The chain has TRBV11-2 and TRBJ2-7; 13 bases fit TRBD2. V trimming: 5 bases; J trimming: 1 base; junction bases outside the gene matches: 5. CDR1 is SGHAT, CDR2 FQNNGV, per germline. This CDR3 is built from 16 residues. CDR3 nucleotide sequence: TGTGCCAGCAGCGGGGGACTAGCGGGGCCTTCCTACGAGCAGTACTTC. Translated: CASSGGLAGPSYEQYF.